Listed here is a single T cell receptor (beta chain). Its specificity is not known. PCR employed 60 Vbeta and 13 Jbeta primers. As handled by the study authors: The authors later counted roughly 76 million unique TCR beta chains, roughly 11 million of them shared. Sequenced by immunoSEQ multiplex PCR; TCRdb stores in-frame clones only, minus some. V and J calls and clone size follow that table, whereas D and trimming were derived from the DNA. Here the sample spans around 64,000 clones, roughly 90% being singletons. The data belong to a study of cytomegalovirus exposure and HLA in healthy donors. Study-wide results and limits: Reports indicate that TCR beta sequences accurately predicted the HLA-A and HLA-B alleles of most subjects. Presence/absence analyses took donor sequencing depth as roughly uniform.

The CDR3 runs to 14 residues. Germline CDR1 and CDR2: WNHNN and SYGVQD (reference sequence). The J segment lost 1 base and the V segment lost 6 bases, leaving 5 bases of the junction unmatched. This receptor was obtained from a woman aged 25-40 years in good health and CMV-seronegative. The V gene is TRBV10-1, the J gene TRBJ2-5, with TRBD1 matching 7 bases. Sequences were obtained from PBMCs. The CDR3: CASSPGTVQETQYF. CDR3 in DNA: TGCGCCAGCAGCCCTGGGACAGTCCAAGAGACCCAGTACTTC.